A single sample gave rise to the 2 T cell receptor beta chains below, sequenced in a study of cytomegalovirus exposure and HLA in healthy donors. It was with 60 Vbeta and 13 Jbeta primers that the PCR ran. Sequenced by immunoSEQ multiplex PCR; TCRdb stores in-frame clones only, minus some. The table has 150,000 to 200,000 clones, about 77% seen once. Sequencing used PBMCs. These receptors originate from a man aged 55 to 69 in good health and CMV-seronegative.

The chain uses TRBV6-1 and TRBJ1-5; D is undetermined. The length of the CDR3 is 12 residues. Trimming removed 6 bases at V and 4 bases at J, with 7 bases between. Looked up from germline, CDR1 is MNHNS and CDR2 is SASEGT. This chain's CDR3 is CASSLQNQPQHF. The CDR3 region has the DNA TGTGCCAGCAGCCTACAGAATCAGCCCCAGCATTTT.

The chain employs TRBV5-1 and TRBJ1-1; no firm D call. The V and J ends lost 5 bases and 4 bases respectively, with 27 bases between them. The CDR3 loop spans 18 amino acids. From germline, CDR1 is SGHRS and CDR2 YFSETQ. The CDR3 DNA reads TGCGCCAGCAGTACCGACTCCCCTTCTGGAGGAGGTATCACTGAAGCTTTCTTT. Its protein product is CASSTDSPSGGGITEAFF.